This T cell receptor beta chain was documented in a study of blood T cell repertoires in COVID-19. About the research overall: The analysed material was cDNA or gDNA that came from T cells, B-cell-depleted T cells, or PBMCs.

Germline V gene data show CDR1 as KGHDR and CDR2 as SFDVKD. The CDR3 is 15 amino acids. Unmatched junction bases numbered 10, after V lost 9 bases and J lost 1 base. In the original workflow: From reference gene primer amplification, estimates of nucleated cell counts were derived. The table came from immunoSEQ multiplex PCR; TCRdb's copy has only in-frame clones and leaves some out. V and J calls and clone size come straight from that table; D and trimming were deduced from the DNA. The sample lists roughly 180,000 clones, about 82% occurring once. The sequenced material came from peripheral blood. The receptor comes from a woman in her thirties with acute or convalescent COVID-19. J is TRBJ2-5 and V is TRBV24-1, with TRBD1 matching 7 bases. CDR3 DNA: TGTGCCACCGCCGACGGGAACAGGGGCCAAGAGACCCAGTACTTC. Amino acids: CATADGNRGQETQYF.